Below, 25 T cell receptor beta chains from the same sample are listed, as sequenced in a study of T cells in Graves' hyperthyroidism and ophthalmopathy. It was RNA transcripts that yielded the amplified TCR beta CDR3 regions. HTBI primers were the set used in a first-round RT-PCR of the TCR CDR3. TCRdb re-called the multiplex PCR reads through MiXCR, storing one row per CDR3 protein. Here the sample spans around 200,000 distinct CDR3 sequences, about 17% being singletons. Sample: blood. The receptors come from a woman in her forties or fifties with Graves' hyperthyroidism.

The V and J genes are TRBV2 and TRBJ1-2, with 8 bases identical to TRBD1. The CDR3 is made up of 14 amino acids. The germline CDR1 and CDR2 sequences are SNHLY and FYNNEI. V was clipped by 3 bases and J by 5 bases; unmatched bases: 5. The CDR3 spells CASSEDRALYGYTF. CDR3 coding DNA: TGTGCCAGCAGTGAGGACAGGGCCTTATATGGCTACACCTTC.

The chain joins TRBV18 to TRBJ2-5; D ambiguous. This CDR3 comprises 12 residues. Trimming stripped 1 base from V and 3 bases from J, with 3 bases between. CDR1 is KGHSH, CDR2 LQKENI, per germline. CDR3 in DNA: TGTGCCAGCTCACCACTTAAAGAGACCCAGTACTTC. Protein product: CASSPLKETQYF.

In its sample, this clonotype was seen many times. The rearrangement joins TRBV12-5 to TRBJ1-5; D remains unclear. The length of the CDR3 is 12 residues. Germline V gene sequence: CDR1 LGHNT, CDR2 FRNRAP. V shed 6 bases and J shed 2 bases, with 5 bases lying between them. CDR3 protein: CASGDGNQPQHF. CDR3 DNA sequence: TGTGCTAGTGGCGACGGCAATCAGCCCCAGCATTTT.

This clonotype was counted only a few times. J is TRBJ1-1 and V is TRBV18; D unresolved. The germline V and J ends were trimmed by 1 base and 2 bases, with 11 bases remaining between them. The CDR3 spans 15 residues. Germline V CDR1 and CDR2: KGHSH, LQKENI. The CDR3 DNA is TGTGCCAGCTCACCACGGGTTACAACCAACACTGAAGCTTTCTTT. Amino acids: CASSPRVTTNTEAFF.

This sequence joins TRBV28 and TRBJ2-7; D is undetermined. CDR1 MDHEN and CDR2 SYDVKM come from the germline V gene. Between the trimmed V and J ends, which lost 5 bases and 2 bases, there was a span of 13 bases. The CDR3 contains 14 residues. The CDR3: CASSAGGGTYEQYF. The CDR3 region has the DNA TGTGCCAGCAGTGCCGGTGGCGGAACCTACGAGCAGTACTTC. Full variable domain (outside the CDR3, taken from reference TRBV28 and TRBJ2-7): DVKVTQSSRYLVKRTGEKVFLECVQDMDHENMFWYRQDPGLGLRLIYFSYDVKMKEKGDIPEGYSVSREKKERFSLILESASTNQTSMYLCASSAGGGTYEQYFGPGTRLTVT.

This clonotype was recorded at least ten times. The gene calls are TRBV7-3 and TRBJ2-2, with 7 nucleotides matching TRBD1. V shed 3 bases and J 5 bases; nucleotides not matched to a gene: 3. The CDR3 covers 14 residues. Germline values: CDR1 SGHTA, CDR2 FQGTGA. CDR3 residues: CASSFNRGTGELFF. In DNA, the CDR3 is TGTGCCAGCAGCTTTAACAGGGGAACCGGGGAGCTGTTTTTT.

In this sample, this clonotype turned up many times. The chain couples TRBV19 to TRBJ1-1; tentative D call: TRBD1 (5 bases). CDR1 is LNHDA and CDR2 is SQIVND in the germline V gene (reference sequence). Trimming cost V 3 bases and J 3 bases, with 8 bases left between them. The CDR3 spans 13 residues. CDR3 nucleotides: TGTGCCAGTAGTATCGGGGGGGACACTGAAGCTTTCTTT. As protein: CASSIGGDTEAFF.

The rearrangement links TRBV5-6 to TRBJ1-4; no reliable D call. The V end was cut by 5 bases, the J end by 5 bases, with 16 bases between. CDR3 length equals 15 residues. In germline, CDR1 is SGHDT, CDR2 YYEEEE. The CDR3 here is CASSPTSIPNEKLFF. CDR3 in DNA: TGTGCCAGCAGTCCGACATCAATCCCGAATGAAAAACTGTTTTTT.

This chain connects TRBV10-2 to TRBJ1-2, with unresolved D. This CDR3 comprises 15 residues. Germline V gives CDR1 WSHSY, CDR2 SAAADI. The V and J ends lost 2 bases and 5 bases respectively, with 15 bases between them. Here the CDR3 DNA reads TGCGCCAGCAGTGAGCCCGAGGCTGCGAGATATGGCTACACCTTC. This encodes CASSEPEAARYGYTF.

About this clonotype: This may come from a read error, since a much larger clone is one base off. The DNA for the CDR3 is TGCAGTGCTAGAGATCGAGACACAGGGCCTACGCCCTACGAGCAGTACTTC. It translates to CSARDRDTGPTPYEQYF. This chain joins TRBV20-1 and TRBJ2-7; D is perhaps TRBD1 (6 bases). Trimming took 0 bases from V and 2 from J, leaving 20 bases between them. The CDR3 contains 17 residues. Germline CDR1 and CDR2: DFQATT and SNEGSKA (reference sequence).

CDR3 bases: TGTGCCAGCAGTGAGGCGGGACACCCGAACACTGAAGCTTTCTTT. Translated: CASSEAGHPNTEAFF. This chain joins TRBV12-3 or TRBV12-4 and TRBJ1-1, with a weak D call TRBD1 (6 bases). The CDR3 totals 15 residues. V lost 5 bases and J 1 base, leaving 14 bases between the germline ends.

This clonotype was counted at least ten times. The CDR3 protein is CASGTNENEQYF. The CDR3 DNA is TGTGCCAGCGGGACAAATGAGAACGAGCAGTACTTC. The V call is TRBV9, the J call TRBJ2-7, with a weak D call TRBD1 (6 bases). The CDR3 is 12 amino acids. Per the germline V gene, CDR1 is SGDLS and CDR2 is YYNGEE. V was cut by 7 bases and J by 5 bases, with 13 bases left in between.

This clonotype was seen at least ten times. The V call is TRBV5-1, the J call TRBJ1-1; D not certain. The germline V gene encodes CDR1 SGHRS and CDR2 YFSETQ. V was clipped by 1 base and J by 1 base, with 17 bases between them. This CDR3 comprises 17 residues. CDR3 amino acids: CASSLLNSRSPNTEAFF. DNA for the CDR3: TGCGCCAGCAGCTTGTTAAACAGTCGGTCACCGAACACTGAAGCTTTCTTT.

This clonotype has at least ten counts. The V gene is TRBV18, the J gene TRBJ2-7; possibly TRBD2 for D (6 bases). V lost 3 bases, J lost 6 bases, and 15 bases lay in between. This CDR3 has 14 amino acids. The germline gives CDR1 KGHSH, CDR2 LQKENI. The CDR3 nucleotides are TGTGCCAGCTCACCCCCGAACGGAGGGGTCGAGCAGTACTTC. Residues: CASSPPNGGVEQYF.

The chain couples TRBV18 to TRBJ2-7, with 10 positions matching TRBD1. V lost 3 bases, J lost 2 bases, and 7 bases stayed unmatched. CDR3 length: 16 residues. Germline V lookup: CDR1 KGHSH, CDR2 LQKENI. In DNA, the CDR3 is TGTGCCAGCTCACCCCGATCGGGACAGGGGCCCTACGAGCAGTACTTC. The encoded protein is CASSPRSGQGPYEQYF. Full variable domain (rest looked up from reference TRBV18 and TRBJ2-7): NAGVMQNPRHLVRRRGQEARLRCSPMKGHSHVYWYRQLPEEGLKFMVYLQKENIIDESGMPKERFSAEFPKEGPSILRIQQVVRGDSAAYFCASSPRSGQGPYEQYFGPGTRLTVT.

This clonotype was seen repeatedly, ten times or more. The gene calls are TRBV6-1 and TRBJ1-1; possible D gene TRBD1, 5 bases. The CDR3 covers 14 residues. Deletions cut 6 bases from V and 1 base from J, with 12 bases between. Germline V gives CDR1 MNHNS, CDR2 SASEGT. The CDR3 nucleotides are TGTGCCAGCAGGAGGGACTCCTCGAACACTGAAGCTTTCTTT. Amino acid sequence: CASRRDSSNTEAFF.

This clonotype has ten or more counts. This chain links TRBV19 with TRBJ1-3; D call uncertain. Trimming cost V 4 bases and J 0 bases, with 13 bases left between them. Germline lookup yields CDR1 LNHDA and CDR2 SQIVND (reference sequence). The CDR3 is made up of 16 amino acids. The CDR3 region is CASSNLPALSGNTIYF. Here the CDR3 DNA reads TGTGCCAGTAGTAATCTCCCGGCCCTCTCTGGAAACACCATATATTTT.

The V and J genes are TRBV20-1 and TRBJ1-1; 7 bases line up with TRBD1. The CDR3 runs to 14 residues. CDR1 and CDR2 (germline): DFQATT, SNEGSKA (reference sequence). Trimming at V came to 6 bases and at J to 3 bases, leaving 10 bases not matched to a gene. The CDR3 DNA follows: TGCAGTGCCTCAGGGGGTGACAGACACACTGAAGCTTTCTTT. Its translation is CSASGGDRHTEAFF.

A note on this clonotype: At one of its ends the junction is not consistent with the germline gene, which may arise from a read error. The chain links TRBV7-9 to TRBJ1-3; no clear D. This CDR3 has 13 amino acids. Per germline, CDR1 SEHNR and CDR2 FQNEAQ (reference sequence). The CDR3 region has the DNA TGTGCCAGCAGCTTAAACGGAGGAAGCACCATATATTTT. This codes for CASSLNGGSTIYF. Based on the CDR3 plus reference TRBV7-9 and TRBJ1-3, the full variable domain is DTGVSQNPRHKITKRGQNVTFRCDPISEHNRLYWYRQTLGQGPEFLTYFQNEAQLEKSRLLSDRFSAERPKGSFSTLEIQRTEQGDSAMYLCASSLNGGSTIYFGEGSWLTVV.

Ten or more counts support this clonotype. V and J are TRBV5-1 and TRBJ2-3; D uncertain. Trimming shortened V by 4 bases and J by 6 bases, and 18 bases separated the two germline ends. The CDR3 loop spans 15 amino acids. Germline CDR1 SGHRS, CDR2 YFSETQ. The CDR3 here is CASSPAGRARDTQYF. The CDR3 DNA reads TGCGCCAGCAGCCCCGCTGGACGCGCAAGGGATACGCAGTATTTT.

This clonotype has a count of ten or more. This chain uses TRBV20-1 with TRBJ1-4; no clear D. Per germline, CDR1 DFQATT and CDR2 SNEGSKA (reference sequence). The CDR3 is 12 amino acids. V was clipped by 3 bases and J by 8 bases, with 10 bases between them. This CDR3 reads CSASNRLEKLFF. Here the CDR3 DNA reads TGCAGTGCTAGTAATCGACTCGAAAAACTGTTTTTT.

At least ten counts were recorded for this clonotype. The genes are TRBV19 and TRBJ2-7; a weak D match, TRBD1 (7 bases). This CDR3 is built from 15 residues. Per germline, CDR1 LNHDA and CDR2 SQIVND (reference sequence). Trimming shortened V by 3 bases and J by 3 bases, and 15 bases separated the two germline ends. CDR3 loop: CASSIGGGNIYEQYF. DNA for the CDR3: TGTGCCAGTAGTATTGGAGGGGGCAATATCTACGAGCAGTACTTC.

This clonotype was picked up many times. The rearrangement joins TRBV20-1 to TRBJ1-1; TRBD1 might be the D (5 bases). Per germline, CDR1 DFQATT and CDR2 SNEGSKA (reference sequence). The ends were cut back, 8 bases at V and 5 bases at J, with 15 bases in the middle. This CDR3 region has 12 residues. The CDR3 is CSPLVWGTEAFF. CDR3 in DNA: TGCAGTCCCCTCGTTTGGGGGACTGAAGCTTTCTTT.

This clonotype showed up many times. The chain carries TRBV11-3 and TRBJ2-1, with D possibly being TRBD2 (7 bases). This CDR3 is 16 amino acids long. Trimming removed 4 bases from V and 5 bases from J, with 18 bases in between. Germline CDR1 and CDR2: SGHNT and YENEEA. The CDR3 coding sequence is TGTGCCAGCAGCTCCCGAGGGGGGCGGGGGAACAATGAGCAGTTCTTC. This sequence encodes CASSSRGGRGNNEQFF. Variable domain in full (rest from reference TRBV11-3 and TRBJ2-1): EAGVVQSPRYKIIEKKQPVAFWCNPISGHNTLYWYLQNLGQGPELLIRYENEEAVDDSQLPKDRFSAERLKGVDSTLKIQPAELGDSAVYLCASSSRGGRGNNEQFFGPGTRLTVL.

Details on this clonotype: This may be a read error, as it is one base from a much larger clone. The chain uses TRBV27 and TRBJ2-3; D ambiguous. Trimming removed 3 bases from V and 7 bases from J, with 11 bases in between. The CDR3 totals 13 residues. The germline CDR1 and CDR2 sequences are MNHEY and SMNVEV (reference sequence). The CDR3 nucleotides read TGTGCCAGCAGTTTTCAAGGGTCTAATACGCAGTATTTT. This gives the protein CASSFQGSNTQYF.